Listed below are T cell receptor beta chains from one sample, sequenced in a study of identical twins. From the 5' RACE reads, TCRdb called clonotypes with MiXCR, one entry per CDR3 protein. The sample holds roughly 250,000 distinct CDR3 sequences; over 12% are singletons and the top ten take approximately 8.8%. Sequencing used memory (CD45RO+) T cells sorted from blood. The receptors here all came from a woman younger than 35 in good health. CDR3s include the opening cysteine and the closing phenylalanine or tryptophan.

CDR3aa | v_gene
CASSSNAAQPQHF | TRBV11-2
CSARAGQGINQPQHF | TRBV20-1
CSATQGESPLHF | TRBV20-1
CASRPGLAGSEQYF | TRBV2
CSVETNTQYF | TRBV29-1
CASSLDRGHHTEAFF | TRBV11-2
CASSLRGPGGYTF | TRBV7-2
CASSQGRAETQYF | TRBV4-3
CASGSLGDTQYF | TRBV2
CASSLRLGGRPTGELFF | TRBV11-2